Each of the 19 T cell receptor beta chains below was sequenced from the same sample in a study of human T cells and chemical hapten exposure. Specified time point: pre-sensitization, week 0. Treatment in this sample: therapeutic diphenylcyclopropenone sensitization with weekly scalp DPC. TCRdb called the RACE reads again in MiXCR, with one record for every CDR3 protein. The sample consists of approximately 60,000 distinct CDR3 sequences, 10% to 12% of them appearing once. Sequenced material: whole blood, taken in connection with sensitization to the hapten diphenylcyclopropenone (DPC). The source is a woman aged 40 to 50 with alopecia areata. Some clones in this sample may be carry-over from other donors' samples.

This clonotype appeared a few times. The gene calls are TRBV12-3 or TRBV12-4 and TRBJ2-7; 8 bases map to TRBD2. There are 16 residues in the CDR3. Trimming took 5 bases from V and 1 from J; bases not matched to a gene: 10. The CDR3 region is CASSLYPQRESYEQYF. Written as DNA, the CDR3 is TGTGCCAGCAGTCTCTACCCCCAGCGGGAGTCCTACGAGCAGTACTTC.

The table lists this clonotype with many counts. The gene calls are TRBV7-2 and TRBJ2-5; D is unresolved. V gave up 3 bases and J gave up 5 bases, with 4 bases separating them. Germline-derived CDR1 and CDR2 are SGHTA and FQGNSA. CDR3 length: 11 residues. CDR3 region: CASSFSETQYF. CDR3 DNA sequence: TGTGCCAGCAGCTTCTCTGAGACCCAGTACTTC.

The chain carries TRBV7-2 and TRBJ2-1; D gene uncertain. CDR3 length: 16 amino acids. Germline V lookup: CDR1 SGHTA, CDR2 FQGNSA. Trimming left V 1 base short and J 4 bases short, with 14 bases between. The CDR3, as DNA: TGTGCCAGCAGCTTAGTTCTGGGCTCCACATACAATGAGCAGTTCTTC. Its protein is CASSLVLGSTYNEQFF.

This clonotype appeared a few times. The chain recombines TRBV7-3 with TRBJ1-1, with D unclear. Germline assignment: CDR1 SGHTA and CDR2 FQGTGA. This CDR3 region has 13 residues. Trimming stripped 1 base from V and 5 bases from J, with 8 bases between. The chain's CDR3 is CASSLKAGTEAFF. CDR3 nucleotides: TGTGCCAGCAGCTTAAAAGCGGGAACTGAAGCTTTCTTT.

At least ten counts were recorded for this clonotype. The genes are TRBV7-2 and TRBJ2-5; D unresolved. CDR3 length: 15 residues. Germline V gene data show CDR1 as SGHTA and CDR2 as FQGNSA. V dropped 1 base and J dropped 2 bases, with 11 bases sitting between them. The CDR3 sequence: CASSLGQSPQETQYF. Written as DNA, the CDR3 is TGTGCCAGCAGCTTAGGGCAGTCCCCGCAAGAGACCCAGTACTTC.

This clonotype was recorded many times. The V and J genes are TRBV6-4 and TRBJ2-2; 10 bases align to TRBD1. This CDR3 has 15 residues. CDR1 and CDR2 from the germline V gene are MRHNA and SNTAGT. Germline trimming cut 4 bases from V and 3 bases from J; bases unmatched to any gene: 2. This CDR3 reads CASSAGTGDTGELFF. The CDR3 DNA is TGTGCCAGCAGTGCCGGGACAGGGGACACCGGGGAGCTGTTTTTT.

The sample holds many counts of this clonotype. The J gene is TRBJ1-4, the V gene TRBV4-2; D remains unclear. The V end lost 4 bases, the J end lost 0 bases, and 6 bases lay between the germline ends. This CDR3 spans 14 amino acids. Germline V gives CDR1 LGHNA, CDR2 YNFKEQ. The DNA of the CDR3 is TGTGCCAGCAGCCCCGGTGCAACTAATGAAAAACTGTTTTTT. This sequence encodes CASSPGATNEKLFF.

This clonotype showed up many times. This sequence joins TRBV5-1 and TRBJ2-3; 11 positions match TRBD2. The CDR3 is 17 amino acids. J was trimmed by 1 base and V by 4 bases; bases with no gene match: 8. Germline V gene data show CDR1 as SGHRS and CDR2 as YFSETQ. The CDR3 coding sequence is TGCGCCAGCAGCCCATACACGACTAGCGGGGGCACAGATACGCAGTATTTT. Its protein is CASSPYTTSGGTDTQYF. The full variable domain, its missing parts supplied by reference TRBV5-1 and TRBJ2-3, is KAGVTQTPRYLIKTRGQQVTLSCSPISGHRSVSWYQQTPGQGLQFLFEYFSETQRNKGNFPGRFSGRQFSNSRSEMNVSTLELGDSALYLCASSPYTTSGGTDTQYFGPGTRLTVL.

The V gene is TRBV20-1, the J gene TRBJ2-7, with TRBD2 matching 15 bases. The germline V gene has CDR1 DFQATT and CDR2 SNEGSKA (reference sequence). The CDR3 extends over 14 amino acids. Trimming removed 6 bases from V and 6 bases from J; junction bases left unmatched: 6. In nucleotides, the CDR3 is TGCAGTGCCAGGACTAGCGGGGGGGTCCGCGAGCAGTACTTC. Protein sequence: CSARTSGGVREQYF.

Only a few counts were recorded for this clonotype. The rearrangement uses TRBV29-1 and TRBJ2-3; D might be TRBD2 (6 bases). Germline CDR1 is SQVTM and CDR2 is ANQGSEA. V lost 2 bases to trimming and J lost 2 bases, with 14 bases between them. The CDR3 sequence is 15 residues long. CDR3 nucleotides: TGCAGCGTTGAAAGGGTTAGCGGCCTCACAGATACGCAGTATTTT. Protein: CSVERVSGLTDTQYF.

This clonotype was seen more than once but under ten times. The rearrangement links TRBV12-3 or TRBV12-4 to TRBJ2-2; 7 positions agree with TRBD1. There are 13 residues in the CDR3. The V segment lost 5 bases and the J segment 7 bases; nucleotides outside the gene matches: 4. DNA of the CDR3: TGTGCCAGCAGTGAGACAGGGATCGGGGAGCTGTTTTTT. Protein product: CASSETGIGELFF.

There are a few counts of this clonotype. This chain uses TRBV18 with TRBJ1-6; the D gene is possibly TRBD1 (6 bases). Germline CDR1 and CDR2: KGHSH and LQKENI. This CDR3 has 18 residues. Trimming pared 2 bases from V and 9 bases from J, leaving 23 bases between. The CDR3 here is CASSPWPQGGQKSSPLHF. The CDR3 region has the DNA TGTGCCAGCTCACCATGGCCACAGGGTGGCCAAAAGAGTTCACCCCTCCACTTT.

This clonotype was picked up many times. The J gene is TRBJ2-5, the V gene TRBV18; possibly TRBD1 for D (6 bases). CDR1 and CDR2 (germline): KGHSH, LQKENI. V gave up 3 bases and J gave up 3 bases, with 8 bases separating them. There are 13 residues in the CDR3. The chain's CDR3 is CASSPGTKETQYF. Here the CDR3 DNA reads TGTGCCAGCTCACCCGGGACAAAAGAGACCCAGTACTTC.

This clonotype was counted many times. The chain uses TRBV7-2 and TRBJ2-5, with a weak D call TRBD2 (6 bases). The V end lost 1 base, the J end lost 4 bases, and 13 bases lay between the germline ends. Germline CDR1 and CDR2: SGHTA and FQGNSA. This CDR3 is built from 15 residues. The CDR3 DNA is TGTGCCAGCAGCTTAGGGGCGCGGGGAGGAGAGACCCAGTACTTC. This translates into CASSLGARGGETQYF. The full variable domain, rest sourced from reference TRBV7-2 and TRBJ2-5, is GAGVSQSPSNKVTEKGKDVELRCDPISGHTALYWYRQSLGQGLEFLIYFQGNSAPDKSGLPSDRFSAERTGGSVSTLTIQRTQQEDSAVYLCASSLGARGGETQYFGPGTRLLVL.

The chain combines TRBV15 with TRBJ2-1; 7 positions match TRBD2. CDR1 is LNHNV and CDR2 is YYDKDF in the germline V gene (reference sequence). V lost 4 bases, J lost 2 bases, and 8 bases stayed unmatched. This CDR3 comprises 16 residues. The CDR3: CATSKTSQTPYNEQFF. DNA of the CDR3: TGTGCCACCAGCAAGACTAGCCAAACCCCCTACAATGAGCAGTTCTTC.

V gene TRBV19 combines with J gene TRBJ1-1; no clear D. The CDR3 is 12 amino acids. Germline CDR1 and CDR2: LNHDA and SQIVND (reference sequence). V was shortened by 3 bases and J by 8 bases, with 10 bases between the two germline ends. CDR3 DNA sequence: TGTGCCAGTAGTATTGGACGGATCGAAGCTTTCTTT. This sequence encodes CASSIGRIEAFF.

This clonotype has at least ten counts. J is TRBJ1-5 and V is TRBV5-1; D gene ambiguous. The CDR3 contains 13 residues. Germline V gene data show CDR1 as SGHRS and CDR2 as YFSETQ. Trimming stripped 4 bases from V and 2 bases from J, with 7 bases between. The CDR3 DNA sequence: TGCGCCAGCAGCCCAAATGGCAATCAGCCCCAGCATTTT. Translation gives CASSPNGNQPQHF. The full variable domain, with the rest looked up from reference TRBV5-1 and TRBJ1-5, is KAGVTQTPRYLIKTRGQQVTLSCSPISGHRSVSWYQQTPGQGLQFLFEYFSETQRNKGNFPGRFSGRQFSNSRSEMNVSTLELGDSALYLCASSPNGNQPQHFGDGTRLSIL.

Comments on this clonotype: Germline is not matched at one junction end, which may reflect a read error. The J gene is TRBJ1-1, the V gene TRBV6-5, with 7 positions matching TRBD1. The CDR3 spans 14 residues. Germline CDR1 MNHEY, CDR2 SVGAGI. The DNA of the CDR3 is TGTGTCAGCAGCTGGGACAGTTCACGAACTGAAGCTTTCTTT. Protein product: CVSSWDSSRTEAFF.

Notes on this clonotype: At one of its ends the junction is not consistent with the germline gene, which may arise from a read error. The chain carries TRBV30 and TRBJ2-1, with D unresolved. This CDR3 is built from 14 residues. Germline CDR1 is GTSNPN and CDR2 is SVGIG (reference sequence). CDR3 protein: CAWRVDPTVGEQFF. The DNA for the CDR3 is TGTGCCTGGCGTGTCGACCCCACCGTAGGTGAGCAGTTCTTC. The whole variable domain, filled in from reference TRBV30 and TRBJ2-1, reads SQTIHQWPATLVQPVGSPLSLECTVEGTSNPNLYWYRQAAGRGLQLLFYSVGIGQISSEVPQNLSASRPQDRQFILSSKKLLLSDSGFYLCAWRVDPTVGEQFFGPGTRLTVL.